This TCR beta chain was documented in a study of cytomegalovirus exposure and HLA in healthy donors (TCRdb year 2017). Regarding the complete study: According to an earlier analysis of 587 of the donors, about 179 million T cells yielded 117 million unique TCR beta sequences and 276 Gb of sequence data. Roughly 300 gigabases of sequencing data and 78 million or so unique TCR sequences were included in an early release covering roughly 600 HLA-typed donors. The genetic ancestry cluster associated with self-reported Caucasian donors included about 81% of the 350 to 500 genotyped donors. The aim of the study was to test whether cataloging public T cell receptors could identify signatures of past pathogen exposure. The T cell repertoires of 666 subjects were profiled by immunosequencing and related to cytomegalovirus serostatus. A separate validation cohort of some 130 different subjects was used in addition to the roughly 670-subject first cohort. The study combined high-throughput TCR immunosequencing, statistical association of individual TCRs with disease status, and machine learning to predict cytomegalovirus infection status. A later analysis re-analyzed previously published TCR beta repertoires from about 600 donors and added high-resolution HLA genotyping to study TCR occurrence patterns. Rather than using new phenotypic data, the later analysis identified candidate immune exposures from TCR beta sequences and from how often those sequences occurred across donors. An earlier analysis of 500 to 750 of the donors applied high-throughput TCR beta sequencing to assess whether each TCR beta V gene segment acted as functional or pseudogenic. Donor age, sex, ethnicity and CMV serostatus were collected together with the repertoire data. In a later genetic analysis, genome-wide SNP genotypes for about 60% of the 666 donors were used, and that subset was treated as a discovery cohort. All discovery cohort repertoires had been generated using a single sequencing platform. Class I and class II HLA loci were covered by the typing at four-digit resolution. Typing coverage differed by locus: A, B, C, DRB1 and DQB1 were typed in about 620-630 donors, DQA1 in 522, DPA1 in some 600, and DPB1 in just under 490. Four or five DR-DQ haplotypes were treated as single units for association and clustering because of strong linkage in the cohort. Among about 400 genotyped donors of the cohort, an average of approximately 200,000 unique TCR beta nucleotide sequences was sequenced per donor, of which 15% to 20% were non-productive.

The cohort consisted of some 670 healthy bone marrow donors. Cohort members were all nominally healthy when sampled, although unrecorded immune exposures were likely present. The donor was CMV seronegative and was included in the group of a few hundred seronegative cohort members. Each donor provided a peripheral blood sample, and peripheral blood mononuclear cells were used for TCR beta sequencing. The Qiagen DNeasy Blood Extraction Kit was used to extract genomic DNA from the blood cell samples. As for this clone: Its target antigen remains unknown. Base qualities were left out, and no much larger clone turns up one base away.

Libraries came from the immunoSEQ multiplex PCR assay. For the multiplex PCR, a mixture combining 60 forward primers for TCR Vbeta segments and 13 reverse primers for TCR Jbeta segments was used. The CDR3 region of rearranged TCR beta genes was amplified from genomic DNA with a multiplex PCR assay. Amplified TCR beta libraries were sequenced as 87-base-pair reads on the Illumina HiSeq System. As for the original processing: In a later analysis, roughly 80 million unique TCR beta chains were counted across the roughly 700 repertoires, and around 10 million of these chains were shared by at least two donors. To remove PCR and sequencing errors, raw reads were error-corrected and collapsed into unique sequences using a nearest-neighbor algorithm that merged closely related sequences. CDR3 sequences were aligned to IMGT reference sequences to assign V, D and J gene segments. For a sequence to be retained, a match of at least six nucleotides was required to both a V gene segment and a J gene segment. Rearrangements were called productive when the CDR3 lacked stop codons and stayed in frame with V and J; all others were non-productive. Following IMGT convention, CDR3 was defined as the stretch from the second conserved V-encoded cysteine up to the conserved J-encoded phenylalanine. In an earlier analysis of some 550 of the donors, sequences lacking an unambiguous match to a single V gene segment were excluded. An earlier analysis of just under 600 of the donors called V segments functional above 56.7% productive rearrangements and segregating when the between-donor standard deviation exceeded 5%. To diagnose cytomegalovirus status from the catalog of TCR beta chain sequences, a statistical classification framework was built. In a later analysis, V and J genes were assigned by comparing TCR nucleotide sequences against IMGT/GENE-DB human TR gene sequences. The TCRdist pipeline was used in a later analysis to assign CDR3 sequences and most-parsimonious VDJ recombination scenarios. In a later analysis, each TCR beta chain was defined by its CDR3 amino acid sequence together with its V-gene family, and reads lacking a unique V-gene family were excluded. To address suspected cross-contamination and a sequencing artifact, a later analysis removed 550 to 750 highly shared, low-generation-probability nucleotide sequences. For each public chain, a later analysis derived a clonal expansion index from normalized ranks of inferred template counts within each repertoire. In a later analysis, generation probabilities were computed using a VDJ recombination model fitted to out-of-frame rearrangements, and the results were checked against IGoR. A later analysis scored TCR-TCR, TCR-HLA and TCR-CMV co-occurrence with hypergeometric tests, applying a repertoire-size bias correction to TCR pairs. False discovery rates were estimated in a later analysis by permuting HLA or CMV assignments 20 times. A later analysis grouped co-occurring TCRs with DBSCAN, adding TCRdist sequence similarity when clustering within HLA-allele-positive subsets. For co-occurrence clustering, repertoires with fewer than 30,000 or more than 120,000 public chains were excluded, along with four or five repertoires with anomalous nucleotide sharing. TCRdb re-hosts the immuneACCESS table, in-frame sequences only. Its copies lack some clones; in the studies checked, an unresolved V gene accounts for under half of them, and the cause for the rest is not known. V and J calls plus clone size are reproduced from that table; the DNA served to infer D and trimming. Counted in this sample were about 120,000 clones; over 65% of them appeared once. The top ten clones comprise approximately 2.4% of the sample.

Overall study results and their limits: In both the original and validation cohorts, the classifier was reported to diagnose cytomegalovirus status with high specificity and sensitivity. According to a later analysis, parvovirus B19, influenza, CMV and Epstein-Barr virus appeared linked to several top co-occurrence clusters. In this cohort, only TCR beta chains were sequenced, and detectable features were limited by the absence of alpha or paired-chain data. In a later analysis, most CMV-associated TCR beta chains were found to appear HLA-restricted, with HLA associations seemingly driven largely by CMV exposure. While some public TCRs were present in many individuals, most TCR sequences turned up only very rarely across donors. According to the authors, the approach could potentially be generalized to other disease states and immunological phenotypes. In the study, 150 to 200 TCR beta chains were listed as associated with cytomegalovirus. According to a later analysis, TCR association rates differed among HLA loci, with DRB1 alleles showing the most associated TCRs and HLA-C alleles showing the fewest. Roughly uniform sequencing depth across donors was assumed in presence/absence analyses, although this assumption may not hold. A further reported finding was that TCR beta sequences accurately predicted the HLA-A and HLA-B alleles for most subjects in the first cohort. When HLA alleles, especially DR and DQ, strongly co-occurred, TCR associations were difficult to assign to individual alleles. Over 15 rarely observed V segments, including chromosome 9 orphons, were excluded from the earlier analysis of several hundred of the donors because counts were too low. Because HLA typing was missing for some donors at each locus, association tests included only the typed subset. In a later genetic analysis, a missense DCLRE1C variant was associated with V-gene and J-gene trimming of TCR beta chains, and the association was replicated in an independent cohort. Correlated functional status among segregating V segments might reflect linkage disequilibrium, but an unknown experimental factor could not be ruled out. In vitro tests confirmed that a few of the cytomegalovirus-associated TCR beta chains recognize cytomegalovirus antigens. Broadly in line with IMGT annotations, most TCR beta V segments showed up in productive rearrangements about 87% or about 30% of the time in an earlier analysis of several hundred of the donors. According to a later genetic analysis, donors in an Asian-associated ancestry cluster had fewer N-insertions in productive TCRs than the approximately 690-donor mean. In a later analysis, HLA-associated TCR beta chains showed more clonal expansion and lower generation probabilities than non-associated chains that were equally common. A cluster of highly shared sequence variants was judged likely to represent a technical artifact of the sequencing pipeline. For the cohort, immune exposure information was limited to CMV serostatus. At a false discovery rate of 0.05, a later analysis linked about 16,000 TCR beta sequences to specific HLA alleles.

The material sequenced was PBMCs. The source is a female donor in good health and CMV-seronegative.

CDR3 sequence: CAWSVLAGETQYF. The nucleotides are TGTGCCTGGAGTGTACTAGCGGGGGAGACCCAGTACTTC. This sequence uses TRBV30 and TRBJ2-5, and TRBD2 aligns with 10 junction nucleotides. The germline V and J ends show losses of 0 bases and 5 bases respectively, and no gene match explains 0 bases of the junction. The CDR3 runs 13 residues from the cysteine to the phenylalanine. Here the CDR3 DNA is all that survives: 39 bases in frame from base 1. CDR1 and CDR2, looked up from the germline V gene (reference sequence), are GTSNPN and SVGIG.